This T cell receptor (beta chain) emerged from a study of blood T cell repertoires in COVID-19. Germline lookup yields CDR1 SEHNR and CDR2 FQNEAQ (reference sequence). CDR3 length equals 15 residues. V gave up 6 bases and J gave up 4 bases; unmatched junction bases: 9. The authors' processing: It was from reference gene primer amplification that nucleated cell counts were estimated. Assay: immunoSEQ multiplex PCR; the TCRdb copy retains only in-frame clones and omits some. V, J and clone size are taken as reported in that table, and D and trimming were inferred from the DNA itself. The repertoire consists of about 250,000 clones, with around nine tenths occurring once and the leading ten covering over 1.1%.

Sequenced: peripheral blood. This chain joins TRBV7-9 and TRBJ1-5; TRBD1 agrees at 7 bases. This receptor was identified in a man at least 80 years old with acute or convalescent COVID-19. The CDR3 reads CASSPDRAGNQPQHF. CDR3 nucleotides: TGTGCCAGCAGTCCCGACAGGGCGGGAAATCAGCCCCAGCATTTT.